The next 32 T cell receptor beta chains were all read from a single sample in a study of human T cells and chemical hapten exposure (TCRdb year 2021). Library prep was done by RACE. Sequencing relied on a NextSeq 500. Starting from the raw public reads, TCRdb applied fastp trimming at Q25, assembled clones with MiXCR and retained in-frame beta chains. All rows with the same CDR3 protein become a single entry with the most common DNA and genes. The sample table lists around 380,000 distinct CDR3 sequences, approximately 5.1% of them with a count of one. The ten largest clones represent under 3% of the sample. This specimen's time point label, interpreted: patch test 1, 2 weeks after DPC sensitization. The treatment or condition label, as the study defines it: therapeutic diphenylcyclopropenone sensitization with weekly scalp DPC. Sample: whole blood, taken in connection with sensitization to the hapten diphenylcyclopropenone (DPC). These receptors all stem from a woman between 45 and 60 years old with alopecia areata. Some clones in this sample may be carry-over from other donors' samples.

This clonotype has just a few counts. The CDR3 nucleotides are TGTGCCAGGCTTCGGGGTACTGAAGCTTTCTTT. Encoded protein: CARLRGTEAFF. The gene calls are TRBV2 and TRBJ1-1; no clear D. In germline, CDR1 is SNHLY, CDR2 FYNNEI. The CDR3 has 11 residues. Trimming pared 9 bases from V and 5 bases from J, leaving 10 bases between.

The V call is TRBV6-7, the J call TRBJ1-5, with D perhaps matching TRBD1 (6 bases). TRBV6-7 belongs to the ORF category, with a function that is uncertain. Trimming stripped 3 bases from V and 7 bases from J, with 22 bases between. The CDR3 length is 17 residues. Written as DNA, the CDR3 is TGTGCCAGCAGTTATGAAGAAGGTGGACAGCAGGGCCAGCCCCAGCATTTT. This codes for CASSYEEGGQQGQPQHF.

In this sample, this clonotype turned up many times. Germline is not matched at one junction end, which may reflect a read error. This sequence joins TRBV4-1 and TRBJ1-1, with 9 bases aligning to TRBD1. Germline V lookup: CDR1 MGHRA, CDR2 YSYEKL. This CDR3 spans 13 amino acids. DNA of the CDR3: TGTGCCAGCAGCCAAGGACAGGGGACTGAAGCTTTCTTT. It translates to CASSQGQGTEAFF.

The chain has TRBV6-1 and TRBJ1-1, with D hard to call. Trimming took off 6 bases at V and 0 bases at J, with 14 bases between the two ends. The CDR3 runs 15 residues. CDR1 MNHNS and CDR2 SASEGT come from the germline V gene. CDR3 in amino acids: CASSSLRALNTEAFF. In nucleotides, the CDR3 is TGTGCCAGCAGCTCCCTACGGGCGCTGAACACTGAAGCTTTCTTT.

The chain links TRBV7-9 to TRBJ2-3; 8 bases line up with TRBD1. Per the germline V gene, CDR1 is SEHNR and CDR2 is FQNEAQ (reference sequence). V gave up 5 bases and J gave up 4 bases; unmatched junction bases: 8. This CDR3 region has 15 residues. This CDR3 is CASSPLDRAADTQYF. CDR3 DNA sequence: TGTGCCAGCAGCCCACTGGACAGGGCGGCAGATACGCAGTATTTT.

There are many counts of this clonotype. The J gene is TRBJ2-5, the V gene TRBV7-9; 10 bases line up with TRBD2. Losses at the gene ends were 5 bases for V and 0 bases for J; bases not matched to a gene: 6. The V gene's germline CDR1 is SEHNR and CDR2 FQNEAQ (reference sequence). The CDR3 is 16 residues long. CDR3 loop: CASSPTSGKYQETQYF. The CDR3 DNA is TGTGCCAGCAGCCCAACTAGCGGGAAGTACCAAGAGACCCAGTACTTC.

This clonotype was detected ten times or more. J is TRBJ1-2 and V is TRBV10-3, with D uncertain. The CDR3 covers 14 residues. Germline V gene lookup returns CDR1 ENHRY and CDR2 SYGVKD. Trimming shortened V by 4 bases and J by 0 bases, and 9 bases separated the two germline ends. The DNA of the CDR3 is TGTGCCATCAGTGTAGACACCTCTAACTATGGCTACACCTTC. Its translation is CAISVDTSNYGYTF.

Many counts were recorded for this clonotype. CDR3 protein: CSVEGAANVLTF. CDR3 DNA sequence: TGCAGCGTTGAAGGGGCGGCCAACGTCCTGACTTTC. This chain uses TRBV29-1 with TRBJ2-6; D not resolved. V was trimmed by 1 base and J by 6 bases, leaving 4 bases between them. Germline V gene lookup returns CDR1 SQVTM and CDR2 ANQGSEA. The CDR3 runs to 12 residues.

This clonotype has ten or more counts. The chain recombines TRBV7-2 with TRBJ2-5, with D unresolved. Germline CDR1 and CDR2: SGHTA and FQGNSA. This CDR3 is built from 12 residues. Trimming cost V 6 bases and J 4 bases, with 9 bases left between them. In nucleotides, the CDR3 is TGTGCCAGCAGGGGCCAGGTAGAGACCCAGTACTTC. This gives the protein CASRGQVETQYF.

The chain carries TRBV12-3 or TRBV12-4 and TRBJ1-1; perhaps TRBD1 as D (5 bases). The CDR3 runs 14 residues. V gave up 7 bases and J gave up 3 bases, with 15 bases separating them. CDR3 amino acids: CASTLTRGYTEAFF. The CDR3 region has the DNA TGTGCCAGCACCTTGACCCGGGGGTACACTGAAGCTTTCTTT.

This clonotype has ten or more counts. This chain connects TRBV29-1 to TRBJ1-2, with 9 bases lining up with TRBD1. J lost 7 bases, V lost 2 bases, and 11 bases had no gene match. CDR3 length: 15 residues. Germline CDR1 is SQVTM and CDR2 is ANQGSEA. CDR3 DNA: TGCAGCGTTGAAAACCCGGGACAGGGCCAGGGTGGCTACACCTTC. Encoded protein: CSVENPGQGQGGYTF.

This clonotype has only a few counts. The genes are TRBV20-1 and TRBJ1-4; D uncertain. The CDR3 is 10 amino acids. Per the germline V gene, CDR1 is DFQATT and CDR2 is SNEGSKA (reference sequence). V lost 5 bases and J lost 7, with 5 bases in between. The CDR3 here is CSAGREKLFF. DNA of the CDR3: TGCAGTGCTGGACGTGAAAAACTGTTTTTT.

This clonotype was detected many times. This chain connects TRBV12-3 or TRBV12-4 to TRBJ1-2; no firm D call. V lost 1 base and J lost 1, with 7 bases in between. The CDR3 has 14 amino acids. This CDR3 is CASSLGARNYGYTF. The CDR3 bases are TGTGCCAGCAGTTTAGGAGCCCGTAACTATGGCTACACCTTC.

This clonotype was observed many times. The chain uses TRBV11-2 and TRBJ2-1; D is uncertain. The CDR3 contains 12 residues. Germline CDR1 and CDR2: SGHAT and FQNNGV. The V end lost 5 bases, the J end lost 12 bases, and 14 bases lay between the germline ends. CDR3 in amino acids: CASSLLALPQFF. CDR3 sequence (DNA): TGTGCCAGCAGCCTGCTGGCTTTGCCGCAGTTCTTC.

This chain links TRBV11-2 with TRBJ2-1; 7 positions match TRBD2. V lost 1 base to trimming and J lost 9 bases; unmatched junction nucleotides: 6. The CDR3 totals 14 residues. CDR1 and CDR2 (germline): SGHAT, FQNNGV. The CDR3 region is CASSLGGSGGEQFF. In DNA, the CDR3 is TGTGCCAGCAGCTTAGGCGGGAGTGGTGGTGAGCAGTTCTTC.

This clonotype was recorded many times. The chain is built from TRBV10-3 and TRBJ2-2; no clear D. The CDR3 covers 14 residues. Germline CDR1 and CDR2: ENHRY and SYGVKD. Trimming removed 0 bases from V and 4 bases from J, with 6 bases in between. The CDR3 DNA follows: TGTGCCATCAGTGAGTCTTCGGGCACCGGGGAGCTGTTTTTT. Protein product: CAISESSGTGELFF.

This clonotype has only a few counts. The V and J genes are TRBV10-3 and TRBJ2-7; D is possibly TRBD1 (6 bases). The CDR3 spans 14 residues. Trimming took 0 bases from V and 3 from J, leaving 9 bases between them. Germline loops: CDR1 ENHRY, CDR2 SYGVKD. CDR3 bases: TGTGCCATCAGTGAGTCAGCACAGGGCTACGAGCAGTACTTC. Translating it yields CAISESAQGYEQYF.

In this sample, this clonotype turned up a few times. This chain links TRBV30 with TRBJ1-3, with D possibly TRBD1 on 5 matching bases. Germline-derived CDR1 and CDR2 are GTSNPN and SVGIG (reference sequence). The V end lost 0 bases, the J end lost 2 bases, and 5 bases lay between the germline ends. The CDR3 totals 13 residues. The chain's CDR3 is CAWSVGAGNTIYF. The DNA of the CDR3 is TGTGCCTGGAGTGTAGGGGCTGGAAACACCATATATTTT.

This clonotype appeared a few times. The V and J genes are TRBV7-9 and TRBJ2-1, with D unresolved. CDR1 SEHNR and CDR2 FQNEAQ come from the germline V gene (reference sequence). With 4 bases removed from V and 8 bases from J, the gap between germline ends came to 15 bases. The CDR3 spans 14 residues. CDR3 bases: TGTGCCAGCAGCTCCCTCCTTTCGATCCATGAGCAGTTCTTC. This translates into CASSSLLSIHEQFF.

Many counts were recorded for this clonotype. The CDR3 loop is CASSLEGLDGYTF. CDR3 DNA sequence: TGCGCCAGCAGCTTGGAAGGTTTGGATGGCTACACCTTC. The chain has TRBV5-1 and TRBJ1-2; D uncertain. Germline CDR1 reads SGHRS; CDR2 reads YFSETQ. V was clipped by 0 bases and J by 6 bases, with 9 bases between them. This CDR3 region has 13 residues.

This chain links TRBV19 with TRBJ1-5; D gene unclear. CDR3 length equals 15 residues. Trimming removed 1 base from V and 1 base from J, with 8 bases in between. Germline CDR1 and CDR2: LNHDA and SQIVND (reference sequence). The CDR3 DNA reads TGTGCCAGTAGTATAGTGTTCATGAGCAATCAGCCCCAGCATTTT. It yields the protein CASSIVFMSNQPQHF.

The sample holds many counts of this clonotype. The gene calls are TRBV18 and TRBJ2-7; either TRBD1 or TRBD2 may fit D (5 bases each). In germline, CDR1 is KGHSH, CDR2 LQKENI. The length of the CDR3 is 11 residues. V lost 6 bases, J lost 6 bases, and 9 bases lay in between. The CDR3 here is CASSSGSEQYF. CDR3 bases: TGTGCCAGCTCTTCAGGGAGCGAGCAGTACTTC.

This clonotype was recorded at least ten times. The gene calls are TRBV15 and TRBJ1-5; maybe TRBD1 (5 bases). CDR1 LNHNV and CDR2 YYDKDF come from the germline V gene (reference sequence). The CDR3 sequence is 15 residues long. The V end lost 1 base, the J end lost 7 bases, and 14 bases lay between the germline ends. The CDR3 region is CATSRAPRGEQPQHF. CDR3 bases: TGTGCCACCAGCAGAGCACCGAGGGGAGAGCAGCCCCAGCATTTT. The variable domain in full, with the rest retrieved from reference TRBV15 and TRBJ1-5, is DAMVIQNPRYQVTQFGKPVTLSCSQTLNHNVMYWYQQKSSQAPKLLFHYYDKDFNNEADTPDNFQSRRPNTSFCFLDIRSPGLGDTAMYLCATSRAPRGEQPQHFGDGTRLSIL.

There are many counts of this clonotype. This chain uses TRBV12-3 or TRBV12-4 with TRBJ1-1; possible D gene TRBD1, 5 bases. V was cut by 3 bases and J by 4 bases, with 9 bases left in between. This CDR3 has 13 amino acids. As DNA, the CDR3 is TGTGCCAGCAGTTTTAAGGGGACCACTGAAGCTTTCTTT. Its translation is CASSFKGTTEAFF.

This clonotype came up a few times. The chain recombines TRBV29-1 with TRBJ2-5; 14 nucleotides align to TRBD2. The CDR3 covers 15 residues. Germline CDR1 is SQVTM and CDR2 is ANQGSEA. Trimming removed 6 bases from V and 1 base from J; junction bases left unmatched: 4. CDR3 bases: TGCAGCGTGGAGGGACTAGCGGGAGCCCAAGAGACCCAGTACTTC. Its translation is CSVEGLAGAQETQYF.

This clonotype was counted a few times. The V call is TRBV5-5, the J call TRBJ1-1; D gene unclear. The CDR3 is made up of 13 amino acids. Germline CDR1 SGHKS, CDR2 YYEKEE (reference sequence). V lost 2 bases and J 2 bases, leaving 7 bases between the germline ends. CDR3 amino acids: CASSFDVNTEAFF. CDR3 nucleotides: TGTGCCAGCAGCTTTGACGTCAACACTGAAGCTTTCTTT. The full variable domain, rest sourced from reference TRBV5-5 and TRBJ1-1, is DAGVTQSPTHLIKTRGQQVTLRCSPISGHKSVSWYQQVLGQGPQFIFQYYEKEERGRGNFPDRFSARQFPNYSSELNVNALLLGDSALYLCASSFDVNTEAFFGQGTRLTVV.

Written as DNA, the CDR3 is TGTGCCAGCAGCTTGAGGAGGGGACAGGGTAACACCGGGGAGCTGTTTTTT. This codes for CASSLRRGQGNTGELFF. J is TRBJ2-2 and V is TRBV5-5, with 9 bases lining up with TRBD1. The CDR3 runs to 17 residues. J was trimmed by 2 bases and V by 1 base; bases with no gene match: 6. CDR1 SGHKS and CDR2 YYEKEE come from the germline V gene (reference sequence).

The chain uses TRBV12-3 or TRBV12-4 and TRBJ2-5; tentative D call: TRBD1 (6 bases). This CDR3 is built from 13 residues. Trimming shortened V by 5 bases and J by 1 base, and 8 bases separated the two germline ends. The CDR3 spells CASSTDSQETQYF. In DNA form, the CDR3 reads TGTGCCAGCAGTACGGACAGCCAAGAGACCCAGTACTTC.

This clonotype has ten or more counts. The CDR3 reads CASSSPGQGFYEQYF. The CDR3 nucleotides read TGTGCCAGCAGTTCACCGGGACAGGGGTTTTACGAGCAGTACTTC. The V gene is TRBV12-3 or TRBV12-4, the J gene TRBJ2-7; TRBD1 aligns across 10 bases. The CDR3 has 15 amino acids. The junction had 7 bases not matched to a gene; V was cut back by 4 bases and J by 4 bases.

This clonotype was picked up a small number of times. The rearrangement links TRBV19 to TRBJ2-1; D could derive from TRBD1 or TRBD2 (5 bases each). Per the germline V gene, CDR1 is LNHDA and CDR2 is SQIVND (reference sequence). This CDR3 comprises 14 residues. V was trimmed by 6 bases and J by 6 bases, leaving 15 bases between them. The CDR3 spells CASSWGGDVNEQFF. The CDR3, as DNA: TGTGCCAGTAGCTGGGGTGGGGACGTCAATGAGCAGTTCTTC.

This clonotype was observed many times. The chain has TRBV2 and TRBJ1-1; D not resolved. The CDR3 consists of 15 residues. Trimming took 1 base from V and 1 from J, leaving 10 bases between them. From germline, CDR1 is SNHLY and CDR2 FYNNEI. Here the CDR3 DNA reads TGTGCCAGCAGTGAAGGGTGGACGGCGAACACTGAAGCTTTCTTT. It specifies CASSEGWTANTEAFF.

This clonotype was recorded many times. The chain combines TRBV5-1 with TRBJ1-2; TRBD1 might be the D (6 bases). The CDR3 runs 18 residues. The V and J ends lost 0 bases and 4 bases respectively, with 22 bases between them. Germline V gene sequence: CDR1 SGHRS, CDR2 YFSETQ. The CDR3 is CASSLGPPLRGNFYGYTF. As DNA, the CDR3 is TGCGCCAGCAGCTTGGGGCCCCCCTTAAGGGGGAACTTCTATGGCTACACCTTC.